This TCR beta chain was sequenced in a study of blood T cell repertoires in COVID-19. Study-level background: COVID-19 samples, acute and convalescent, were from the United States, Italy and Spain.

Seattle's enrolled individuals joined amid active infection and were then monitored longitudinally. Germline CDR1 is MNHNY and CDR2 is SVGAGI (reference sequence). The ends lost 6 bases at V and 2 bases at J; junction bases unmatched: 10. The CDR3 runs to 15 residues. Libraries were prepared by immunoSEQ multiplex PCR; TCRdb keeps only in-frame clonotypes and omits some of them. The sample yields roughly 69,000 clones, more than 80% seen once. This TCR derives from a man aged 45-65 years with COVID-19, enrolled during active disease. The chain has TRBV6-6 and TRBJ2-7; TRBD2 matches at 7 bases. Source material: peripheral blood. For the CDR3, the DNA is TGTGCCAGCAGGAAGGGTAGCGGGCCTACCTACGAGCAGTACTTC. Translated, it gives CASRKGSGPTYEQYF.